These 25 T cell receptor beta chains came from one sample sequenced in a study of T cell responses to AZD1222 COVID-19 vaccine. Assay: immunoSEQ multiplex PCR; the TCRdb copy retains only in-frame clones and omits some. Altogether under 300,000 clones are present, 85% to 95% being singletons, with the ten largest covering roughly 0.51%. Sequenced here: peripheral blood, sampled on day 0 of AZD1222 vaccination. The receptors were sampled from an adult in good health.

The gene calls are TRBV6-5 and TRBJ1-1; D perhaps matches TRBD1 (5 bases). The germline V gene encodes CDR1 MNHEY and CDR2 SVGAGI. Trimming stripped 6 bases from V and 2 bases from J, with 13 bases between. This CDR3 is 14 amino acids long. The DNA of the CDR3 is TGTGCCAGCAGAACGGGACTCGTAAACACTGAAGCTTTCTTT. This translates into CASRTGLVNTEAFF.

The count of this clone is one. This chain links TRBV4-1 with TRBJ2-3; D possibly corresponds to TRBD1 (7 bases). Germline V gives CDR1 MGHRA, CDR2 YSYEKL. The CDR3 covers 15 residues. V lost 4 bases and J lost 6, with 17 bases in between. CDR3 region: CASSPRAGGKDTQYF. CDR3 in DNA: TGCGCCAGCAGCCCCAGGGCAGGGGGGAAGGATACGCAGTATTTT.

The chain carries TRBV2 and TRBJ2-2; the match to TRBD2 covers 9 bases. Per germline, CDR1 SNHLY and CDR2 FYNNEI. The CDR3 spans 14 residues. Trimming took 8 bases from V and 7 from J; bases not matched to a gene: 8. The CDR3 sequence: CASSGTSIIGELFF. The DNA of the CDR3 is TGTGCCAGCTCCGGGACTAGCATTATCGGGGAGCTGTTTTTT.

The chain couples TRBV2 to TRBJ2-7; D not certain. The V gene's germline CDR1 is SNHLY and CDR2 FYNNEI. Trimming took 5 bases from V and 2 from J, leaving 4 bases between them. The length of the CDR3 is 11 residues. The CDR3 region is CASSSAYEQYF. The CDR3 DNA follows: TGTGCCAGCAGTTCGGCCTACGAGCAGTACTTC.

CDR3 residues: CASMVSPRGNQPQHF. In nucleotides, the CDR3 is TGTGCCAGCATGGTGAGCCCGAGGGGCAATCAGCCCCAGCATTTT. V is TRBV2 and J is TRBJ1-5; D remains unclear. Trimming removed 7 bases at V and 2 bases at J, with 15 bases between. This CDR3 region has 15 residues. CDR1 is SNHLY and CDR2 is FYNNEI in the germline V gene.

This chain connects TRBV9 to TRBJ1-1, with a possible D match to TRBD1 (5 bases). Per germline, CDR1 SGDLS and CDR2 YYNGEE. V lost 0 bases and J 4 bases, leaving 13 bases between the germline ends. The length of the CDR3 is 15 residues. The DNA of the CDR3 is TGTGCCAGCAGCGTAGTTGGGGGAAGGACCACTGAAGCTTTCTTT. Encoded protein: CASSVVGGRTTEAFF.

Concerning this clone itself: Other DNA sequences in the sample encode the same CDR3. This chain joins TRBV9 and TRBJ2-5; D not resolved. Trimming shortened V by 0 bases and J by 2 bases, and 5 bases separated the two germline ends. CDR3 size: 13 residues. CDR1 is SGDLS, CDR2 YYNGEE, per germline. CDR3 protein: CASSVAQQETQYF. The CDR3 DNA reads as TGTGCCAGCAGCGTAGCACAGCAAGAGACCCAGTACTTC.

This chain joins TRBV23-1 and TRBJ2-1, with D tentatively TRBD1 (8 bases). TRBV23-1 is given ORF status, its function remaining uncertain. The ends were cut back, 11 bases at V and 8 bases at J, with 16 bases in the middle. The CDR3 loop spans 12 amino acids. The CDR3 sequence is CAHRGGRYEQFF. The CDR3 region has the DNA TGCGCCCACAGGGGGGGACGATATGAGCAGTTCTTC.

J is TRBJ1-1 and V is TRBV19; TRBD1 agrees at 7 bases. The V segment lost 5 bases and the J segment 4 bases; nucleotides outside the gene matches: 13. This CDR3 spans 16 amino acids. Germline CDR1 reads LNHDA; CDR2 reads SQIVND (reference sequence). The CDR3 DNA follows: TGTGCCAGTAGTTTAAGACAGGGCGCGGTTAGCACTGAAGCTTTCTTT. This codes for CASSLRQGAVSTEAFF.

This clone was seen only once. V usage is TRBV28 and J usage is TRBJ2-1; possibly TRBD2 for D (5 bases). The V gene's germline CDR1 is MDHEN and CDR2 SYDVKM. V was cut by 9 bases and J by 6 bases, with 18 bases left in between. CDR3 length equals 14 residues. In nucleotides, the CDR3 is TGTGCCAGTGAGTTCGGTAGGAGGACCAATGAGCAGTTCTTC. Amino acids: CASEFGRRTNEQFF. Filled out from reference TRBV28 and TRBJ2-1, the complete variable domain reads DVKVTQSSRYLVKRTGEKVFLECVQDMDHENMFWYRQDPGLGLRLIYFSYDVKMKEKGDIPEGYSVSREKKERFSLILESASTNQTSMYLCASEFGRRTNEQFFGPGTRLTVL.

This chain links TRBV2 with TRBJ1-5; no clear D gene. CDR1 SNHLY and CDR2 FYNNEI come from the germline V gene. The CDR3 loop spans 11 amino acids. V lost 3 bases and J 12 bases, leaving 9 bases between the germline ends. The CDR3 coding sequence is TGTGCCAGCAGTGATGACACGCTCCAGCATTTT. It translates to CASSDDTLQHF.

This chain uses TRBV13 with TRBJ2-7; D is perhaps TRBD1 (6 bases). CDR1 is PRHDT and CDR2 is FYEKMQ in the germline V gene (reference sequence). CDR3 length: 15 residues. Trimming took 5 bases from V and 4 from J, leaving 18 bases between them. The DNA for the CDR3 is TGTGCCAGCAGCCCAACACAGGGCGGAGCATACGAGCAGTACTTC. Translation: CASSPTQGGAYEQYF.

The CDR3 spells CASSGTGLKEGYTF. The CDR3 DNA follows: TGCGCCAGCAGCGGGACAGGGCTAAAGGAGGGCTACACCTTC. The chain joins TRBV5-1 to TRBJ1-2; 9 bases fit TRBD1. Germline loops: CDR1 SGHRS, CDR2 YFSETQ. The V segment lost 4 bases and the J segment 8 bases; nucleotides outside the gene matches: 9. The CDR3 totals 14 residues.

This clone turned up a few times. V gene TRBV19 combines with J gene TRBJ1-2; 8 nucleotides match TRBD1. V was pared by 10 bases and J by 4 bases, with 11 bases of the junction left unmatched. Germline V gene data show CDR1 as LNHDA and CDR2 as SQIVND (reference sequence). There are 14 residues in the CDR3. Written as DNA, the CDR3 is TGTGCCACCACCGGGAGACAGGGGTTCTATGGCTACACCTTC. It codes for CATTGRQGFYGYTF.

The chain links TRBV3-1 (or the pseudogene TRBV3-2) to TRBJ2-1, with 7 bases lining up with TRBD2. CDR1 and CDR2 from the germline V gene are LGHDT and YNNKEL (reference sequence). This CDR3 has 16 amino acids. The trim removed 4 bases at V and 16 bases at J, leaving 22 bases unmatched. The CDR3 sequence: CASSPSRTTSLGRGFF. CDR3 sequence (DNA): TGTGCCAGCAGCCCATCCAGGACTACCTCGCTGGGGAGGGGTTTCTTC.

The chain is built from TRBV28 and TRBJ2-1; no definite D call. Trimming shortened V by 6 bases and J by 2 bases, and 17 bases separated the two germline ends. The CDR3 covers 16 residues. Germline V gene lookup returns CDR1 MDHEN and CDR2 SYDVKM. CDR3 amino acids: CASSPPSLLTYNEQFF. CDR3 nucleotide sequence: TGTGCCAGCAGCCCACCAAGCCTCCTTACCTACAATGAGCAGTTCTTC.

The genes are TRBV24-1 and TRBJ1-2; D unresolved. This CDR3 has 12 residues. Deletions cut 4 bases from V and 5 bases from J, with 7 bases between. Germline CDR1 and CDR2: KGHDR and SFDVKD. The CDR3 spells CATSEGKYGYTF. CDR3 nucleotide sequence: TGTGCCACCAGTGAAGGGAAGTATGGCTACACCTTC.

As for this clone: This CDR3 is also generated by other DNA sequences in the sample. This sequence joins TRBV28 and TRBJ1-5; D possibly corresponds to TRBD1 (6 bases). The CDR3 runs 15 residues. V was cut by 6 bases and J by 2 bases, with 14 bases left in between. The V gene's germline CDR1 is MDHEN and CDR2 SYDVKM. CDR3 loop: CASSSSGGGNQPQHF. The DNA for the CDR3 is TGTGCCAGCAGCTCATCCGGGGGCGGCAATCAGCCCCAGCATTTT.

The rearrangement uses TRBV27 and TRBJ2-3, with 13 bases lining up with TRBD2. The trim removed 8 bases at V and 2 bases at J, leaving 4 bases unmatched. This CDR3 has 15 amino acids. Germline loops: CDR1 MNHEY, CDR2 SMNVEV (reference sequence). CDR3 sequence (DNA): TGTGCCAGCTGGACTAGCGGGGGATTCACAGATACGCAGTATTTT. Its protein product is CASWTSGGFTDTQYF.

This clone was detected a few times. The chain recombines TRBV19 with TRBJ2-1, with 8 bases lining up with TRBD2. V dropped 7 bases and J dropped 4; count of bases not matched to a gene: 6. The CDR3 contains 14 residues. The germline gives CDR1 LNHDA, CDR2 SQIVND (reference sequence). CDR3 bases: TGTGCCAGTACCCCGGGGGGGCATTACAATGAGCAGTTCTTC. Translation: CASTPGGHYNEQFF.

This sequence joins TRBV28 and TRBJ1-2; unclear D gene. This CDR3 is 12 amino acids long. Germline lookup yields CDR1 MDHEN and CDR2 SYDVKM. V was cut by 7 bases and J by 5 bases, with 11 bases left in between. For the CDR3, the DNA is TGTGCCAGCAAGGGTCGGGATTATGGCTACACCTTC. Translation gives CASKGRDYGYTF.

The chain is built from TRBV28 and TRBJ2-2, with TRBD2 matching over 8 bases. Germline-derived CDR1 and CDR2 are MDHEN and SYDVKM. Germline trimming cut 5 bases from V and 6 bases from J; bases unmatched to any gene: 5. This CDR3 is built from 14 residues. The CDR3 sequence: CASSQLAGPGELFF. The CDR3, as DNA: TGTGCCAGCAGTCAGCTAGCGGGCCCCGGGGAGCTGTTTTTT.

This clone is a singleton in its sample. The chain uses TRBV19 and TRBJ1-1; TRBD1 matches 7 bases. CDR3 length: 15 amino acids. Per the germline V gene, CDR1 is LNHDA and CDR2 is SQIVND (reference sequence). The V and J ends lost 5 bases and 5 bases, in that order; junction bases with no gene match: 11. The CDR3 loop is CASSLPRQGRTEAFF. For the CDR3, the DNA is TGTGCCAGTAGTCTCCCGCGACAGGGAAGGACTGAAGCTTTCTTT.

Of note for this clone: The sample contains more than one DNA sequence encoding this CDR3. The chain links TRBV5-4 to TRBJ1-5; no definite D call. Germline CDR1 and CDR2: SGHNT and YYREEE (reference sequence). CDR3 size: 13 residues. V was trimmed by 4 bases and J by 4 bases, leaving 9 bases between them. CDR3 residues: CASSLDLNQPQHF. Written as DNA, the CDR3 is TGTGCCAGCAGCCTGGACTTGAATCAGCCCCAGCATTTT.

The sample holds a few counts of this clone. The genes are TRBV18 and TRBJ1-5; weak D call: TRBD1 (5 bases). The germline V and J ends were trimmed by 1 base and 6 bases, with 10 bases remaining between them. This CDR3 is 14 amino acids long. Germline values: CDR1 KGHSH, CDR2 LQKENI. In DNA, the CDR3 is TGTGCCAGCTCACCACGGCAGGGTATTCAGCCCCAGCATTTT. This gives the protein CASSPRQGIQPQHF. The variable domain in full, with the rest retrieved from reference TRBV18 and TRBJ1-5, is NAGVMQNPRHLVRRRGQEARLRCSPMKGHSHVYWYRQLPEEGLKFMVYLQKENIIDESGMPKERFSAEFPKEGPSILRIQQVVRGDSAAYFCASSPRQGIQPQHFGDGTRLSIL.